Listed below are T cell receptor beta chains from one sample, sequenced in a study of human T cells and chemical hapten exposure. TCRdb analysed the RACE reads with MiXCR anew, one entry per CDR3 protein. Here the sample spans fewer than 200,000 distinct CDR3 sequences, about 30% being singletons. The source was whole blood, collected in connection with sensitization to the hapten diphenylcyclopropenone (DPC). These receptors originate from a woman aged 18-30 years with alopecia areata. Some clones in this sample may be carry-over from other donors' samples. Both conserved end residues are trimmed from each CDR3. Fields, in order: CDR3 protein, CDR3 length, V gene, J gene.

ASSLVARPLH	10	TRBV6-2/TRBV6-3	TRBJ1-6
ATSDAGLAGEETQY	14	TRBV24-1	TRBJ2-5
ASSKAHREAF	10	TRBV21-1	TRBJ1-1
ASSLVQGESYGYT	13	TRBV7-2	TRBJ1-2
ASSLSGTGVRGYT	13	TRBV7-3	TRBJ1-2
SAKAGLDTDTQY	12	TRBV20-1	TRBJ2-3
ASSLTGPGNTEAF	13	TRBV28	TRBJ1-1
ASSVFRDTEAF	11	TRBV9	TRBJ1-1
ASSPGLAGGSGELF	14	TRBV4-2	TRBJ2-2
ASSSPRREQY	10	TRBV13	TRBJ2-7
ASSRGTSVLHQTQY	14	TRBV3-1	TRBJ2-5
ASSLQRPGANVLT	13	TRBV28	TRBJ2-6
SAWRRGTEAF	10	TRBV20-1	TRBJ1-1
ASSLVEVYEQY	11	TRBV5-6	TRBJ2-7
ASSLQHRNYGYT	12	TRBV2	TRBJ1-2
ATSYLDRTHSPLH	13	TRBV7-2	TRBJ1-6
ASSYSTGGLTEAF	13	TRBV6-5	TRBJ1-1
ASSKQGYQPQH	11	TRBV7-2	TRBJ1-5
ASRDSYNEQF	10	TRBV6-5	TRBJ2-1
ASKSSGNTGELF	12	TRBV6-4	TRBJ2-2